This T cell receptor beta chain was retrieved from a study of blood T cells in healthy people across ages. From germline, CDR1 is LGHNA and CDR2 YSLEER. V was clipped by 4 bases and J by 5 bases; unmatched bases: 10. The CDR3 runs 17 residues. For the second PCR, which ran for roughly 7 to 11 cycles, a sample-barcoded 5' primer and a J-beta primer mix were used. TCRdb re-derived calls from the 5' RACE reads in MiXCR, one entry per CDR3 protein. In the table there are just under 550,000 distinct CDR3 sequences, under 30% of which are singletons. Another study also made use of these data, one on T cells of mothers and their children. That work contributes: Regardless of relatedness, pairs show thymic selection shaping TCR recombination output in a similar manner.

Sequencing was performed on blood. The TCR was taken from a boy under 18 in good health. The rearrangement uses TRBV4-3 and TRBJ2-7, with TRBD2 matching over 14 bases. In nucleotides, the CDR3 is TGCGCCAGCAGCCGAACAAACGGGGGACTAGCGGGAGACGAGCAGTACTTC. It specifies CASSRTNGGLAGDEQYF.